These 32 T cell receptor beta chains share one sample of origin, sequenced in a study of T cell responses to AZD1222 COVID-19 vaccine. Data came from immunoSEQ multiplex PCR; TCRdb stores just in-frame clones and leaves some out. Here the sample spans roughly 60,000 clones, 84% being singletons. The starting material was peripheral blood, obtained on day 0 of AZD1222 vaccination. All receptors come from an adult in good health.

This rearrangement joins TRBV30 to TRBJ2-1; the D gene is possibly TRBD2 (6 bases). The germline V and J ends were trimmed by 0 bases and 1 base, with 16 bases remaining between them. The germline CDR1 and CDR2 sequences are GTSNPN and SVGIG (reference sequence). The CDR3 covers 17 residues. CDR3 DNA sequence: TGTGCCTGGAGTGTTGGGAGGACCGCACAATCCTACAATGAGCAGTTCTTC. Residues: CAWSVGRTAQSYNEQFF.

This clone appeared a single time. The chain carries TRBV7-3 and TRBJ2-3; 8 bases agree with TRBD2. The CDR3 is made up of 14 amino acids. The germline V gene has CDR1 SGHTA and CDR2 FQGTGA. V lost 6 bases to trimming and J lost 6 bases; unmatched junction nucleotides: 8. The chain's CDR3 is CASSPPGLGDTQYF. The DNA for the CDR3 is TGTGCCAGCAGTCCTCCGGGACTAGGGGATACGCAGTATTTT.

The rearrangement joins TRBV5-8 to TRBJ2-3; perhaps D is TRBD1 or TRBD2 (5 bases each). The V end lost 3 bases, the J end lost 1 base, and 18 bases lay between the germline ends. Germline V gene lookup returns CDR1 SGHTS and CDR2 YDEGEE. The CDR3 is 17 residues long. The CDR3 region has the DNA TGTGCCAGCAGCTCCCGGGACCTCCGGTGGGGCACAGATACGCAGTATTTT. It is translated as CASSSRDLRWGTDTQYF.

The rearrangement joins TRBV6-6 to TRBJ1-1, with TRBD1 matching 8 bases. The CDR3 has 16 residues. V lost 4 bases, J lost 3 bases, and 10 bases stayed unmatched. Germline CDR1 MNHNY, CDR2 SVGAGI (reference sequence). CDR3 nucleotides: TGTGCCAGCAGTTTGGCAGGGGGCTCCCGGGACACTGAAGCTTTCTTT. Protein: CASSLAGGSRDTEAFF.

V and J are TRBV5-1 and TRBJ2-7; D is uncertain. CDR1 and CDR2 from the germline V gene are SGHRS and YFSETQ. Trimming stripped 5 bases from V and 3 bases from J, with 21 bases between. The CDR3 has 16 residues. CDR3 bases: TGCGCCAGCAGGTCCTTAGATGTATCTTGGATCTACGAGCAGTACTTC. This encodes CASRSLDVSWIYEQYF.

The rearrangement links TRBV5-4 to TRBJ1-2; D is undetermined. Trimming took off 0 bases at V and 6 bases at J, with 18 bases between the two ends. Germline CDR1 SGHNT, CDR2 YYREEE (reference sequence). The CDR3 is 16 residues long. The CDR3 loop is CASSLASGDFTNGYTF. The CDR3 DNA sequence: TGTGCCAGCAGCTTGGCATCCGGGGATTTTACTAATGGCTACACCTTC.

There are a few counts of this clone. This chain uses TRBV7-3 with TRBJ1-1; perhaps TRBD1 as D (5 bases). The CDR3 sequence is 13 residues long. Trimming shortened V by 4 bases and J by 5 bases, and 11 bases separated the two germline ends. Per germline, CDR1 SGHTA and CDR2 FQGTGA. The CDR3 DNA follows: TGTGCCAGCAGCTCGCAGGGATTTACTGAAGCTTTCTTT. It codes for CASSSQGFTEAFF.

The sample holds one count of this clone. The chain combines TRBV24-1 with TRBJ2-7; D remains unclear. The length of the CDR3 is 13 residues. Between the trimmed V and J ends, which lost 3 bases and 5 bases, there was a span of 10 bases. Germline loops: CDR1 KGHDR, CDR2 SFDVKD. The CDR3 spells CATSDPNSNEQYF. CDR3 DNA sequence: TGTGCCACCAGTGATCCCAACTCTAACGAGCAGTACTTC.

In nucleotides, the CDR3 is TGTGCCAGCAGCCAAGCCGGAAACACCATATATTTT. Translation: CASSQAGNTIYF. J is TRBJ1-3 and V is TRBV14; D remains unclear. This CDR3 is built from 12 residues. Germline loops: CDR1 SGHDN, CDR2 FVKESK. The ends were cut back, 1 base at V and 4 bases at J, with 2 bases in the middle.

The gene calls are TRBV2 and TRBJ1-1; D call uncertain. Per germline, CDR1 SNHLY and CDR2 FYNNEI. Between the trimmed V and J ends, which lost 4 bases and 1 base, there was a span of 10 bases. The CDR3 has 14 residues. This chain's CDR3 is CASSGPNPNTEAFF. Written as DNA, the CDR3 is TGTGCCAGCAGTGGTCCGAACCCGAACACTGAAGCTTTCTTT. Full variable domain (outside the CDR3, taken from reference TRBV2 and TRBJ1-1): EPEVTQTPSHQVTQMGQEVILRCVPISNHLYFYWYRQILGQKVEFLVSFYNNEISEKSEIFDDQFSVERPDGSNFTLKIRSTKLEDSAMYFCASSGPNPNTEAFFGQGTRLTVV.

The chain combines TRBV7-9 with TRBJ2-7, with a weak D call TRBD1 (6 bases). Trimming took 4 bases from V and 2 from J, leaving 9 bases between them. Germline V gene data show CDR1 as SEHNR and CDR2 as FQNEAQ (reference sequence). The CDR3 is 13 amino acids. CDR3 residues: CASSWTDPYEQYF. The DNA of the CDR3 is TGTGCCAGCAGCTGGACAGATCCCTACGAGCAGTACTTC.

The chain is built from TRBV6-6 and TRBJ1-1, with TRBD1 matching 8 bases. The CDR3 runs to 13 residues. The trim removed 8 bases at V and 6 bases at J, leaving 8 bases unmatched. CDR1 and CDR2 (germline): MNHNY, SVGAGI (reference sequence). The CDR3 coding sequence is TGTGCCAGCGGAACAGGGGGTTCCCCTGAAGCTTTCTTT. Translated: CASGTGGSPEAFF.

The gene calls are TRBV28 and TRBJ1-3, with 11 bases identical to TRBD1. Looked up from germline, CDR1 is MDHEN and CDR2 is SYDVKM. V shed 6 bases, J shed 3 bases, and the junction held 7 bases outside the gene matches. This CDR3 comprises 16 residues. CDR3 loop: CASRSPGTGGGNTIYF. The CDR3 DNA reads TGTGCCAGCAGAAGTCCCGGGACAGGGGGTGGAAACACCATATATTTT. The variable domain in full, with the rest retrieved from reference TRBV28 and TRBJ1-3, is DVKVTQSSRYLVKRTGEKVFLECVQDMDHENMFWYRQDPGLGLRLIYFSYDVKMKEKGDIPEGYSVSREKKERFSLILESASTNQTSMYLCASRSPGTGGGNTIYFGEGSWLTVV.

CDR3 nucleotides: TGTGCCTGGAGTCACAACCTAGACCGGGACAGGTATAATGAAAAACTGTTTTTT. This encodes CAWSHNLDRDRYNEKLFF. The chain couples TRBV30 to TRBJ1-4, with 8 positions matching TRBD1. The junction had 15 bases not matched to a gene; V was cut back by 2 bases and J by 4 bases. Germline lookup yields CDR1 GTSNPN and CDR2 SVGIG (reference sequence). The CDR3 runs 18 residues.

The genes are TRBV20-1 and TRBJ1-2; D remains unclear. V was pared by 4 bases and J by 4 bases, with 7 bases between. CDR1 and CDR2 (germline): DFQATT, SNEGSKA (reference sequence). This CDR3 region has 11 residues. CDR3: CSAIRSYGYTF. The DNA of the CDR3 is TGCAGTGCTATACGGAGCTATGGCTACACCTTC.

The chain links TRBV5-4 to TRBJ1-5, with TRBD1 matching 8 bases. The V segment lost 2 bases and the J segment 5 bases; nucleotides outside the gene matches: 3. Looked up from germline, CDR1 is SGHNT and CDR2 is YYREEE (reference sequence). This CDR3 has 14 amino acids. CDR3 in amino acids: CASSFGTGHQPQHF. The CDR3, as DNA: TGTGCCAGCAGCTTCGGGACAGGCCATCAGCCCCAGCATTTT.

Notes on this clone: The sample has other DNA sequences that encode this CDR3 too. The chain has TRBV6-5 and TRBJ1-2; 7 bases agree with TRBD1. The CDR3 loop spans 13 amino acids. V shed 8 bases, J shed 3 bases, and the junction held 6 bases outside the gene matches. CDR1 is MNHEY, CDR2 SVGAGI, per germline. The CDR3 loop is CASRRQGDYGYTF. The CDR3 DNA sequence: TGTGCCAGCCGGAGACAGGGTGACTATGGCTACACCTTC.

The gene calls are TRBV30 and TRBJ2-3; 10 bases line up with TRBD2. V lost 4 bases to trimming and J lost 5 bases; unmatched junction nucleotides: 3. In germline, CDR1 is GTSNPN, CDR2 SVGIG (reference sequence). The CDR3 has 13 residues. As DNA, the CDR3 is TGTGCCTGGAAACTAGCGGGATTAGATACGCAGTATTTT. Translation gives CAWKLAGLDTQYF.

The rearrangement links TRBV4-3 to TRBJ1-5; no reliable D call. V shed 0 bases and J shed 3 bases, with 15 bases lying between them. CDR1 is LGHNA, CDR2 YSLEER, per germline. The CDR3 extends over 17 amino acids. The CDR3 coding sequence is TGCGCCAGCAGCCAAGATCCCGGGCCGTCCGACAATCAGCCCCAGCATTTT. This gives the protein CASSQDPGPSDNQPQHF.

The chain uses TRBV24-1 and TRBJ2-5; TRBD2 matches 8 bases. Germline CDR1 KGHDR, CDR2 SFDVKD. CDR3 size: 14 residues. V shed 7 bases, J shed 5 bases, and the junction held 8 bases outside the gene matches. The CDR3 DNA is TGTGCCACCAGCCTGGGCGGGGGGTCGGAGACCCAGTACTTC. Translated, it gives CATSLGGGSETQYF.

CDR3 sequence reads: CASSLPTRGNEQFF. The CDR3 DNA is TGCGCCAGCAGCCTGCCTACAAGGGGCAATGAGCAGTTCTTC. The chain carries TRBV4-1 and TRBJ2-1; a weak D match, TRBD1 (5 bases). Trimming stripped 4 bases from V and 6 bases from J, with 13 bases between. Germline lookup yields CDR1 MGHRA and CDR2 YSYEKL. CDR3 length equals 14 residues.

The chain combines TRBV5-5 with TRBJ2-2; 10 bases fit TRBD2. CDR3 size: 17 residues. Trimming at V came to 0 bases and at J to 7 bases, leaving 9 bases not matched to a gene. From germline, CDR1 is SGHKS and CDR2 YYEKEE (reference sequence). The DNA for the CDR3 is TGTGCCAGCAGCTTGGAGGCTAGCGGGAGAGGTGGCGGGGAGCTGTTTTTT. This gives the protein CASSLEASGRGGGELFF.

The chain recombines TRBV20-1 with TRBJ1-2, with 12 bases lining up with TRBD1. This CDR3 spans 17 amino acids. Germline CDR1 is DFQATT and CDR2 is SNEGSKA (reference sequence). V dropped 3 bases and J dropped 7; count of bases not matched to a gene: 15. Written as DNA, the CDR3 is TGCAGTGCTAGTTCACCAACCGGGACAGGGGGCTCGTCTGGCTACACCTTC. This encodes CSASSPTGTGGSSGYTF.

The chain is built from TRBV6-5 and TRBJ2-1; D call uncertain. The CDR3 totals 16 residues. The V gene lost 0 bases and the J gene lost 0 bases, with 9 bases spanning the gap. From germline, CDR1 is MNHEY and CDR2 SVGAGI. CDR3 in DNA: TGTGCCAGCAGTTACTCTCCGGAGATCTCCTACAATGAGCAGTTCTTC. Its protein is CASSYSPEISYNEQFF.

The chain employs TRBV11-2 and TRBJ1-1; weak D call: TRBD1 (5 bases). This CDR3 comprises 14 residues. Germline V gene sequence: CDR1 SGHAT, CDR2 FQNNGV. Trimming removed 7 bases from V and 6 bases from J, with 18 bases in between. The CDR3 is CASTAEGRFAEAFF. The CDR3 coding sequence is TGTGCCAGCACTGCCGAGGGGAGGTTCGCTGAAGCTTTCTTT.

The V and J genes are TRBV7-9 and TRBJ2-5; the D is unclear. This CDR3 spans 14 amino acids. In germline, CDR1 is SEHNR, CDR2 FQNEAQ (reference sequence). The germline V and J ends were trimmed by 1 base and 5 bases, with 11 bases remaining between them. The CDR3 loop is CASSLGSPEETQYF. The CDR3 nucleotides are TGTGCCAGCAGCTTAGGGAGCCCCGAGGAGACCCAGTACTTC. Full variable domain (remainder filled in from reference TRBV7-9 and TRBJ2-5): DTGVSQNPRHKITKRGQNVTFRCDPISEHNRLYWYRQTLGQGPEFLTYFQNEAQLEKSRLLSDRFSAERPKGSFSTLEIQRTEQGDSAMYLCASSLGSPEETQYFGPGTRLLVL.

The chain has TRBV28 and TRBJ1-2; TRBD1 might be the D (5 bases). The CDR3 is 12 amino acids. Trimming removed 4 bases at V and 3 bases at J, with 6 bases between. Germline values: CDR1 MDHEN, CDR2 SYDVKM. CDR3 sequence reads: CASSSTDYGYTF. The CDR3, as DNA: TGTGCCAGCAGTTCGACAGACTATGGCTACACCTTC.

The CDR3: CASSPRETQYF. The DNA of the CDR3 is TGTGCCAGCAGCCCCCGCGAGACCCAGTACTTC. The genes are TRBV7-2 and TRBJ2-5; D not certain. V was trimmed by 5 bases and J by 5 bases, leaving 6 bases between them. This CDR3 is built from 11 residues. CDR1 and CDR2 (germline): SGHTA, FQGNSA.

The V and J genes are TRBV7-2 and TRBJ1-2, with 9 positions matching TRBD1. J lost 6 bases, V lost 6 bases, and 5 bases had no gene match. Per the germline V gene, CDR1 is SGHTA and CDR2 is FQGNSA. The CDR3 spans 13 residues. CDR3 residues: CASRLTGGDGYTF. DNA of the CDR3: TGTGCCAGCAGGTTGACAGGGGGAGATGGCTACACCTTC.

The chain has TRBV7-2 and TRBJ2-1; 13 nucleotides agree with TRBD2. The CDR3 sequence is 16 residues long. The junction had 4 bases not matched to a gene; V was cut back by 4 bases and J by 4 bases. The germline CDR1 and CDR2 sequences are SGHTA and FQGNSA. In DNA form, the CDR3 reads TGTGCCAGCAGCTCGCCGGGACTAGCGGGGTACAATGAGCAGTTCTTC. Translating gives CASSSPGLAGYNEQFF.

The table lists this clone with a count of one. Here the CDR3 DNA reads TGTGCCAGCACCTTGGGGGCTATTGCCCGGAACACCATATATTTT. Translating it yields CASTLGAIARNTIYF. The J gene is TRBJ1-3, the V gene TRBV28; possible D gene TRBD1, 6 bases. V lost 7 bases, J lost 7 bases, and 20 bases lay in between. The CDR3 covers 15 residues. Germline assignment: CDR1 MDHEN and CDR2 SYDVKM.

This clone showed up just once. The gene calls are TRBV19 and TRBJ2-7; D may correspond to TRBD1 or TRBD2 (5 bases each). V lost 0 bases, J lost 2 bases, and 11 bases lay in between. The length of the CDR3 is 15 residues. Germline loops: CDR1 LNHDA, CDR2 SQIVND (reference sequence). CDR3 bases: TGTGCCAGTAGTATAGACGGGACCGCGACCTACGAGCAGTACTTC. Its protein product is CASSIDGTATYEQYF.